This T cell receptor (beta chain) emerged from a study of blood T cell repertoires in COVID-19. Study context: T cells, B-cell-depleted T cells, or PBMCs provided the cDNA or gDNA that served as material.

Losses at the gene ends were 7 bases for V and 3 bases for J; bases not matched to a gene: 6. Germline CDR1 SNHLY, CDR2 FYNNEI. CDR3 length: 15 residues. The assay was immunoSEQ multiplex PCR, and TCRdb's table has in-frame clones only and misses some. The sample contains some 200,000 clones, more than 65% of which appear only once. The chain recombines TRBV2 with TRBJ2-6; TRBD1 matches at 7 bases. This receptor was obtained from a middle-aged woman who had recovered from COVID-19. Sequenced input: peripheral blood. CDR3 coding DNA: TGTGCCAGCATAAGGGGGCAGGGTGGGGCCAACGTCCTGACTTTC. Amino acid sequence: CASIRGQGGANVLTF.